Shown below are 14 T cell receptor beta chains from a single sample sequenced in a study of T-cell reconstitution after alpha-beta-depleted transplantation in children. TCRbeta library construction was performed incorporating unique molecular identifiers. A single record per CDR3 protein comes from TCRdb applying MiXCR to the PCR reads. The sample yields under 450,000 distinct CDR3 sequences, 15% to 20% seen once. Here the sequenced sample was PBMCs, mostly from graft donor cells, taken 360 days after TCRalphabeta/CD19-depleted stem cell transplant. The receptors here all came from a boy under two years old who had a stem cell transplant for Wiskott-Aldrich syndrome, so the T cells may come from the graft donor.

This clonotype was observed a few times. The V gene is TRBV15, the J gene TRBJ2-5; 8 nucleotides agree with TRBD2. This CDR3 spans 18 amino acids. The V gene end was trimmed by 4 bases and the J gene end by 6 bases; junction bases not matched to a gene: 19. Germline CDR1 is LNHNV and CDR2 is YYDKDF (reference sequence). This CDR3 reads CATSTLRREAESWQTQYF. In DNA form, the CDR3 reads TGTGCCACCAGCACACTACGGCGGGAGGCTGAGAGTTGGCAGACCCAGTACTTC. Filled out from reference TRBV15 and TRBJ2-5, the complete variable domain reads DAMVIQNPRYQVTQFGKPVTLSCSQTLNHNVMYWYQQKSSQAPKLLFHYYDKDFNNEADTPDNFQSRRPNTSFCFLDIRSPGLGDTAMYLCATSTLRREAESWQTQYFGPGTRLLVL.

This clonotype has a handful of counts. The chain uses TRBV20-1 and TRBJ2-3, with 7 bases that match TRBD2. Germline V gene data show CDR1 as DFQATT and CDR2 as SNEGSKA (reference sequence). The CDR3 loop spans 15 amino acids. Germline trimming cut 1 base from V and 2 bases from J; bases unmatched to any gene: 6. CDR3 sequence: CSARAPSGATDTQYF. As DNA, the CDR3 is TGCAGTGCTAGAGCCCCCAGCGGGGCCACAGATACGCAGTATTTT.

This chain links TRBV10-3 with TRBJ2-2, with D maybe TRBD2 (6 bases). The CDR3 runs 14 residues. With 8 bases removed from V and 2 bases from J, the gap between germline ends came to 12 bases. Germline V lookup: CDR1 ENHRY, CDR2 SYGVKD. The CDR3 sequence is CAIGGGPNTGELFF. For the CDR3, the DNA is TGTGCCATCGGGGGAGGACCAAACACCGGGGAGCTGTTTTTT.

This chain joins TRBV12-3 or TRBV12-4 and TRBJ1-6; D is undetermined. The CDR3 is made up of 15 amino acids. Trimming removed 0 bases at V and 7 bases at J, with 10 bases between. CDR3 loop: CASSLARAGNSPLHF. The CDR3 DNA sequence: TGTGCCAGCAGTTTAGCGCGCGCCGGAAATTCACCCCTCCACTTT.

The rearrangement uses TRBV25-1 and TRBJ2-5, with no clear D. Trimming removed 4 bases from V and 7 bases from J, with 10 bases in between. CDR3 length equals 12 residues. Germline loops: CDR1 MGHDK, CDR2 SYGVNS. The CDR3 coding sequence is TGTGCCAGCAGTGCTACATGGTCGACCCAGTACTTC. Its protein is CASSATWSTQYF.

This clonotype was seen a few times. This chain uses TRBV7-9 with TRBJ1-2; TRBD1 agrees at 9 bases. CDR3 length: 14 residues. V was pared by 7 bases and J by 6 bases, with 9 bases of the junction left unmatched. Germline V gives CDR1 SEHNR, CDR2 FQNEAQ (reference sequence). The CDR3 region has the DNA TGTGCCAGCACTCGTTGGGACAGGGTACATGGCTACACCTTC. Residues: CASTRWDRVHGYTF.

This clonotype was observed at least ten times. The chain employs TRBV5-1 and TRBJ2-2, with 10 bases identical to TRBD2. Per the germline V gene, CDR1 is SGHRS and CDR2 is YFSETQ. The CDR3 is made up of 17 amino acids. J was trimmed by 3 bases and V by 0 bases; bases with no gene match: 5. The CDR3 loop is CASSLAGLADYTGELFF. The CDR3 DNA reads as TGCGCCAGCAGCTTGGCCGGACTAGCGGATTACACCGGGGAGCTGTTTTTT.

The genes are TRBV12-3 or TRBV12-4 and TRBJ2-1, with D possibly called TRBD1 or TRBD2 (6 bases each). The CDR3 consists of 13 residues. The V and J ends lost 5 bases and 15 bases respectively, with 20 bases between them. The CDR3 DNA reads as TGTGCCAGCAGTCCCCCCGGGGGCAGGGATCGGTTCTTC. This sequence encodes CASSPPGGRDRFF.

V and J are TRBV20-1 and TRBJ2-7; TRBD2 aligns across 9 bases. CDR1 DFQATT and CDR2 SNEGSKA come from the germline V gene (reference sequence). This CDR3 region has 13 residues. With V trimmed by 3 bases and J by 4 bases, 4 bases remained unmatched. CDR3 in amino acids: CSASGAGGYEQYF. The CDR3 nucleotides read TGCAGTGCTAGTGGGGCGGGGGGGTACGAGCAGTACTTC.

The V and J genes are TRBV6-6 and TRBJ2-7, with 9 bases identical to TRBD1. After removal of 6 bases from V and 2 bases from J, the junction contained 2 bases not matched to a gene. The CDR3 is made up of 13 amino acids. Per the germline V gene, CDR1 is MNHNY and CDR2 is SVGAGI (reference sequence). The CDR3 loop is CASRRDRAYEQYF. DNA for the CDR3: TGTGCCAGCAGACGGGACAGGGCCTACGAGCAGTACTTC.

This clonotype was observed a few times. The J gene is TRBJ2-2, the V gene TRBV5-1; TRBD2 matches at 10 bases. Germline loops: CDR1 SGHRS, CDR2 YFSETQ. There are 19 residues in the CDR3. The V segment lost 0 bases and the J segment 1 base; nucleotides outside the gene matches: 9. The CDR3 DNA follows: TGCGCCAGCAGCTTGGTGGCAGGCACTAGCGGGATGAACACCGGGGAGCTGTTTTTT. Encoded protein: CASSLVAGTSGMNTGELFF.

The rearrangement uses TRBV25-1 and TRBJ2-2; no clear D. V shed 1 base and J shed 0 bases, with 6 bases lying between them. Germline V gives CDR1 MGHDK, CDR2 SYGVNS. The CDR3 contains 15 residues. The CDR3 bases are TGTGCCAGCAGTGAATCTCGGACGAACACCGGGGAGCTGTTTTTT. Translated, it gives CASSESRTNTGELFF. Full variable domain (outside the CDR3, taken from reference TRBV25-1 and TRBJ2-2): EADIYQTPRYLVIGTGKKITLECSQTMGHDKMYWYQQDPGMELHLIHYSYGVNSTEKGDLSSESTVSRIRTEHFPLTLESARPSHTSQYLCASSESRTNTGELFFGEGSRLTVL.

The CDR3 sequence: CASCRRGNTIYF. In DNA form, the CDR3 reads TGTGCCAGCTGTCGACGGGGAAACACCATATATTTT. The chain uses TRBV28 and TRBJ1-3; no firm D call. The CDR3 is 12 amino acids. The germline CDR1 and CDR2 sequences are MDHEN and SYDVKM. V lost 8 bases and J lost 4, with 9 bases in between.

The chain couples TRBV9 to TRBJ2-2; possibly TRBD1 for D (5 bases). V was shortened by 6 bases and J by 4 bases, with 13 bases between the two germline ends. The length of the CDR3 is 14 residues. Per the germline V gene, CDR1 is SGDLS and CDR2 is YYNGEE. CDR3 nucleotides: TGTGCCAGCACCGCAGGGATTGCCACCGGGGAGCTGTTTTTT. Protein: CASTAGIATGELFF.